This paragraph reports one TCR beta chain. The target of this receptor is not known. Nothing much larger sits one base from this clone, and base qualities are not available. This specimen comes from a study of blood T cell repertoires in COVID-19 (dated by TCRdb to between 2020 and 2021). Regarding the research as a whole: The collaborator samples originated in the United States, Italy and Spain and spanned the acute and convalescent phases of COVID-19. Sample metadata almost always included a de-identified subject ID, COVID-19 status, age in years and sex. The dataset comprised deeply sampled blood TCRbeta repertoires from subjects exposed to, actively infected with, or recovered from COVID-19. Where HLA class I and class II types were available, the types were taken from metadata supplied by the sample provider, not from assay-based typing. The repertoires were released in a freely available public database meant as a resource for research on the immune response to SARS-CoV-2. The prospective study material was composed of cDNA or gDNA derived from T cells, B-cell-depleted T cells, or PBMCs. Samples came from the ongoing ImmuneRACE study (first 160 participants) plus 1,254 subjects from 6 global collaborators.

From a lookup of the germline V gene, CDR1 and CDR2 are MNHEY and SVGAGI. The CDR3 sequence holds 15 residues, the cysteine and phenylalanine included. The entry retains the CDR3 DNA only, 45 bases that are in frame from base 1. Trimming accounts for 2 bases at V and 7 bases at J, while the number of junction bases matched to no gene is 7. General study outcomes and caveats: The quantity of clinical and demographic metadata differed by source and by participant and was supplied without curation.

Participants in the prospective study were enrolled through a virtual design, were aged roughly 18 to 90 years, and lived in fewer than 30 United States geographic areas. In the prospective study, participants were assigned to cohorts based on the clinical history participants reported in a screening survey and a study questionnaire. Recovered participants in ImmuneRACE Cohort 3 were defined by two consecutive negative NP/OP PCR tests, clearance by a healthcare professional, or resolution of symptoms. In the prospective study, whole blood, serum and a nasopharyngeal or oropharyngeal swab were collected from each participant by mobile phlebotomists. Over a roughly 2-month period, participants in the prospective study had the option of providing additional blood draws and questionnaires. Prospective study blood samples were shipped either frozen or at room temperature before DNA extraction. TCRbeta CDR3 regions were amplified from genomic DNA using the immunoSEQ Assay, a bias-controlled multiplex PCR. Per the authors' processing: Within the assay, amplification of reference gene primers was used to estimate how many nucleated cells each sample contained. To quantify the absolute abundance of each unique TCRbeta CDR3 rearrangement, sequence reads were collapsed and filtered. For each sample, productive Simpson clonality was calculated by taking the square root of Simpson's diversity index across productive rearrangements. TCRdb limited this immuneACCESS table to in-frame rearrangements with V and J called. A share of clones is missing; checked studies link under half to unresolved V genes, and the rest is unexplained. V and J calls plus clone size are reproduced from that table; the DNA served to infer D and trimming. This sample lists 350,000 to 400,000 clones; less than 90% were detected once. Almost 3% of the sample is taken by the ten largest.

The chain employs TRBV6-5 and TRBJ2-1, and 8 bases in between align with TRBD2. The clonotype comes from a woman aged 30 to 39 who had recovered from COVID-19. The sample consisted of PBMCs or T cells enriched from blood (not recorded which). CDR3 sequence: CASSYASGGWNEQFF. The DNA sequence reads TGTGCCAGCAGTTACGCGAGCGGGGGTTGGAATGAGCAGTTCTTC.